The 17 T cell receptor beta chains below come from one sample, sequenced in a study of blood T cell repertoires in COVID-19. This table comes from immunoSEQ multiplex PCR, and its TCRdb copy is limited to in-frame clones, with some not included. The profile covers 300,000 to 400,000 clones, with around 87% appearing a single time and 1% taken by the ten largest. The specimen sequenced was peripheral blood. Source of these receptors: a man in his forties or fifties with active or convalescent COVID-19.

CDR3 sequence (DNA): TGTGCCACCAGGGCCGGAGTGTACACTGAAGCTTTCTTT. This gives the protein CATRAGVYTEAFF. V and J are TRBV24-1 and TRBJ1-1; D is unclear. Germline V gene data show CDR1 as KGHDR and CDR2 as SFDVKD. Between the trimmed V and J ends, which lost 7 bases and 3 bases, there was a span of 11 bases. This CDR3 spans 13 amino acids.

The chain combines TRBV7-2 with TRBJ2-7; D ambiguous. In germline, CDR1 is SGHTA, CDR2 FQGNSA. V lost 4 bases and J 3 bases, leaving 10 bases between the germline ends. This CDR3 is 13 amino acids long. The CDR3 here is CASSSKISYEQYF. CDR3 sequence (DNA): TGTGCCAGCAGCTCAAAGATCAGCTACGAGCAGTACTTC. Using reference TRBV7-2 and TRBJ2-7 for the parts outside the CDR3, the full variable domain is GAGVSQSPSNKVTEKGKDVELRCDPISGHTALYWYRQSLGQGLEFLIYFQGNSAPDKSGLPSDRFSAERTGGSVSTLTIQRTQQEDSAVYLCASSSKISYEQYFGPGTRLTVT.

The rearrangement links TRBV7-8 to TRBJ1-1; 10 bases are shared with TRBD1. With V trimmed by 5 bases and J by 1 base, 7 bases remained unmatched. Germline loops: CDR1 SGHVS, CDR2 FQNEAQ. The CDR3 extends over 16 amino acids. The CDR3 spells CASSPRDRGPNTEAFF. The CDR3 DNA reads as TGTGCCAGCAGCCCCCGGGACAGGGGCCCGAACACTGAAGCTTTCTTT.

In this sample, this clone turned up once. The chain uses TRBV27 and TRBJ1-1, with D hard to call. The CDR3 spans 16 residues. With 8 bases removed from V and 7 bases from J, the gap between germline ends came to 26 bases. Germline-derived CDR1 and CDR2 are MNHEY and SMNVEV (reference sequence). The CDR3 spells CASRNHGVSSINEAFF. DNA for the CDR3: TGTGCCAGCCGGAATCATGGAGTGAGCTCTATTAATGAAGCTTTCTTT.

This sequence joins TRBV28 and TRBJ1-2; possible D gene TRBD1, 6 bases. Per germline, CDR1 MDHEN and CDR2 SYDVKM. V was clipped by 1 base and J by 4 bases, with 16 bases between them. The CDR3 length is 16 residues. The CDR3 DNA reads as TGTGCCAGCAGTTTATTGACGCAGGGGAGGGCCTATGGCTACACCTTC. Its translation is CASSLLTQGRAYGYTF.

The rearrangement links TRBV5-1 to TRBJ2-3; 12 bases match TRBD2. This CDR3 is built from 17 residues. V lost 3 bases to trimming and J lost 1 base; unmatched junction nucleotides: 6. The germline CDR1 and CDR2 sequences are SGHRS and YFSETQ. The CDR3 coding sequence is TGCGCCAGCAGCTCGGGACTAGCGGGTCCACGCACAGATACGCAGTATTTT. This translates into CASSSGLAGPRTDTQYF.

The chain couples TRBV19 to TRBJ1-4, with D possibly matching TRBD1 (6 bases). The V end was cut by 5 bases, the J end by 0 bases, with 7 bases between. Germline V gives CDR1 LNHDA, CDR2 SQIVND (reference sequence). The CDR3 has 14 amino acids. The CDR3 sequence is CASSWTATNEKLFF. The CDR3 DNA sequence: TGTGCCAGTAGTTGGACAGCAACTAATGAAAAACTGTTTTTT.

J is TRBJ2-7 and V is TRBV3-1 (or the pseudogene TRBV3-2); D ambiguous. Germline V gives CDR1 LGHDT, CDR2 YNNKEL (reference sequence). The CDR3 runs 13 residues. V dropped 0 bases and J dropped 6 bases, with 9 bases sitting between them. The CDR3: CASSQDYSIEQYF. The CDR3 region has the DNA TGTGCCAGCAGCCAAGATTACTCTATCGAGCAGTACTTC.

The rearrangement links TRBV6-4 to TRBJ2-1; 9 bases align to TRBD1. Germline lookup yields CDR1 MRHNA and CDR2 SNTAGT. The trim removed 3 bases at V and 2 bases at J, leaving 2 bases unmatched. This CDR3 is built from 15 residues. The chain's CDR3 is CASSEGQGTYNEQFF. The CDR3, as DNA: TGTGCCAGCAGTGAGGGACAGGGAACCTACAATGAGCAGTTCTTC.

The V call is TRBV19, the J call TRBJ1-5; weak D call: TRBD1 (6 bases). Germline lookup yields CDR1 LNHDA and CDR2 SQIVND (reference sequence). This CDR3 comprises 16 residues. The germline V and J ends were trimmed by 4 bases and 3 bases, with 16 bases remaining between them. The CDR3 here is CASSRNRVTINQPQHF. CDR3 nucleotide sequence: TGTGCCAGTAGTAGAAACAGGGTAACTATCAATCAGCCCCAGCATTTT.

The table lists this clone with a count of one. The chain joins TRBV4-2 to TRBJ2-3; TRBD2 might be the D (5 bases). The germline gives CDR1 LGHNA, CDR2 YNFKEQ. Trimming cost V 4 bases and J 0 bases, with 11 bases left between them. The CDR3 runs 15 residues. In DNA form, the CDR3 reads TGTGCCAGCAGCCTCGGGGAAGGGAGCACAGATACGCAGTATTTT. Residues: CASSLGEGSTDTQYF.

The chain uses TRBV18 and TRBJ1-6, with 7 bases matching TRBD1. The trim removed 4 bases at V and 5 bases at J, leaving 2 bases unmatched. The CDR3 is 14 residues long. CDR1 is KGHSH and CDR2 is LQKENI in the germline V gene. The CDR3 here is CASSLGQNNSPLHF. The DNA for the CDR3 is TGTGCCAGCTCACTGGGACAGAATAATTCACCCCTCCACTTT.

The chain joins TRBV11-2 to TRBJ2-5, with D possibly TRBD2 on 5 matching bases. The CDR3 is 14 amino acids. V was clipped by 6 bases and J by 2 bases, with 13 bases between them. The germline CDR1 and CDR2 sequences are SGHAT and FQNNGV. The DNA for the CDR3 is TGTGCCAGCAGACTAGTTGGGTCGCAAGAGACCCAGTACTTC. This codes for CASRLVGSQETQYF. Using reference TRBV11-2 and TRBJ2-5 for the parts outside the CDR3, the full variable domain is EAGVAQSPRYKIIEKRQSVAFWCNPISGHATLYWYQQILGQGPKLLIQFQNNGVVDDSQLPKDRFSAERLKGVDSTLKIQPAKLEDSAVYLCASRLVGSQETQYFGPGTRLLVL.

This clone was observed a few times. V is TRBV27 and J is TRBJ2-7; a weak D match, TRBD2 (6 bases). Germline CDR1 MNHEY, CDR2 SMNVEV (reference sequence). Trimming left V 5 bases short and J 4 bases short, with 18 bases between. The CDR3 sequence is 15 residues long. The CDR3 DNA reads TGTGCCAGCAGTAAACTAGCAGGGCCCTATTACGAGCAGTACTTC. Protein product: CASSKLAGPYYEQYF.

The J gene is TRBJ1-4, the V gene TRBV28; 7 positions match TRBD1. Germline CDR1 MDHEN, CDR2 SYDVKM. The trim removed 6 bases at V and 3 bases at J, leaving 4 bases unmatched. The CDR3 sequence is 14 residues long. This chain's CDR3 is CASRSGTANEKLFF. The CDR3 DNA sequence: TGTGCCAGCAGGTCCGGGACAGCTAATGAAAAACTGTTTTTT.

V is TRBV6-5 and J is TRBJ1-1, with TRBD1 matching over 7 bases. CDR1 MNHEY and CDR2 SVGAGI come from the germline V gene. The CDR3 is made up of 13 amino acids. Trimming at V came to 7 bases and at J to 5 bases, leaving 7 bases not matched to a gene. CDR3 in amino acids: CASNLRQGTEAFF. CDR3 nucleotides: TGTGCCAGCAACTTAAGACAGGGTACTGAAGCTTTCTTT.

The V call is TRBV3-1 (or the pseudogene TRBV3-2), the J call TRBJ1-2; 9 bases align to TRBD1. The CDR3 runs to 15 residues. V shed 2 bases and J 9 bases; nucleotides not matched to a gene: 10. Germline V gives CDR1 LGHDT, CDR2 YNNKEL (reference sequence). This CDR3 is CASSQWGQGGISYTF. The CDR3, as DNA: TGTGCCAGCAGCCAATGGGGACAGGGTGGAATAAGCTACACCTTC.